This record covers a single T cell receptor beta chain. Its antigen is unidentified. These data originate in a study of cytomegalovirus exposure and HLA in healthy donors. The PCR ran on 60 Vbeta and 13 Jbeta primers. Using immunoSEQ multiplex PCR, the repertoire was profiled, and TCRdb retains in-frame clones only, with some absent. The sample consists of 150,000 to 200,000 clones, 68% of them appearing once. Findings of the study overall: In vitro work confirmed that a few CMV-associated chains recognize CMV antigens. A reported reduction in N-insertions relative to the roughly 670-donor mean was seen in an Asian-associated ancestry cluster in a later analysis.

Sequencing input: PBMCs. The TCR sequence derives from a woman in her thirties or forties in good health and CMV-seropositive.

The CDR3 region has the DNA TGTGCCAGCAGCGGACCCCGCGGGGGCTACGAGCAGTACTTC. Its translation is CASSGPRGGYEQYF. This chain connects TRBV13 to TRBJ2-7, with TRBD2 matching 7 bases. The germline CDR1 and CDR2 sequences are PRHDT and FYEKMQ (reference sequence). The V segment lost 5 bases and the J segment 3 bases; nucleotides outside the gene matches: 7. This CDR3 is 14 amino acids long.